The subject of this entry is one TCR beta chain. Antigen unknown. The V gene's germline CDR1 is MDHEN and CDR2 SYDVKM. Deletions cut 2 bases from V and 5 bases from J, with 12 bases between. This CDR3 comprises 14 residues. 13 Jbeta primers and 60 Vbeta primers were used for the PCR. The data were produced by immunoSEQ multiplex PCR, yet TCRdb's version contains in-frame clones alone and is incomplete. The table has 60,000 to 95,000 clones, roughly 88% seen once; the top ten hold under 20%. All donors participated as healthy donors of bone marrow. These data originate in a study of cytomegalovirus exposure and HLA in healthy donors. Study-wide points: In vitro testing confirmed a few CMV-associated chains as specific for CMV antigens. The authors listed roughly 150 TCR beta chains as cytomegalovirus-associated. Only CMV serostatus was available as immune exposure information.

The clonotype comes from a man aged 65 to 79 in good health and CMV-seropositive. V usage is TRBV28 and J usage is TRBJ1-2; perhaps TRBD1 as D (5 bases). The sequenced sample consisted of PBMCs. The CDR3 sequence: CASSLAGTDYGYTF. Written as DNA, the CDR3 is TGTGCCAGCAGTTTAGCCGGGACTGATTATGGCTACACCTTC.